Shown below are 21 T cell receptor beta chains from a single sample sequenced in a study of T cells in Graves' hyperthyroidism and ophthalmopathy. TCR beta CDR3 regions were amplified from RNA transcripts. First-round RT-PCR of the TCR CDR3 relied on the HTBI primer set. TCRdb independently ran MiXCR on the multiplex PCR reads; one entry per CDR3 protein. The sample yields approximately 400,000 distinct CDR3 sequences, about a sixth seen once. Sequenced: blood. The receptor set was obtained from a woman under 30 with Graves' hyperthyroidism that later progressed to Graves' ophthalmopathy.

The V gene is TRBV28, the J gene TRBJ2-1; D gene unclear. The ends were cut back, 6 bases at V and 5 bases at J, with 8 bases in the middle. CDR3 length: 12 amino acids. The germline gives CDR1 MDHEN, CDR2 SYDVKM. CDR3 sequence (DNA): TGTGCCAGCAGCCGCGGTCACAATGAGCAGTTCTTC. Translated, it gives CASSRGHNEQFF.

This clonotype has a handful of counts. The J gene is TRBJ1-2, the V gene TRBV2; TRBD1 matches at 8 bases. The germline CDR1 and CDR2 sequences are SNHLY and FYNNEI. V shed 7 bases, J shed 13 bases, and the junction held 8 bases outside the gene matches. The CDR3 is made up of 11 amino acids. The CDR3 region is CASTEGTGGTF. In DNA form, the CDR3 reads TGTGCCAGCACCGAAGGGACAGGCGGCACCTTC.

The chain couples TRBV15 to TRBJ2-1; 11 nucleotides agree with TRBD2. V shed 5 bases, J shed 0 bases, and the junction held 12 bases outside the gene matches. CDR1 is LNHNV and CDR2 is YYDKDF in the germline V gene (reference sequence). This CDR3 spans 19 amino acids. The CDR3 loop is CATSRGLAGPFLSYNEQFF. The CDR3 DNA is TGTGCCACCAGCCGAGGACTAGCGGGCCCCTTTCTCTCCTACAATGAGCAGTTCTTC.

This clonotype was recorded many times. The V and J genes are TRBV3-1 and TRBJ2-1; 7 bases agree with TRBD1. Germline-derived CDR1 and CDR2 are LGHDT and YNNKEL (reference sequence). V lost 6 bases and J lost 4; bases outside the gene matches: 12. There are 16 residues in the CDR3. This CDR3 reads CASRTDRAGVYNEQFF. CDR3 DNA sequence: TGTGCCAGCAGGACCGACAGGGCGGGCGTATACAATGAGCAGTTCTTC.

This clonotype has a count of ten or more. This CDR3 reads CSARVGSRDTQYF. The CDR3 bases are TGCAGTGCTAGAGTCGGGAGCAGGGATACGCAGTATTTT. The chain links TRBV20-1 to TRBJ2-3, with a possible D match to TRBD2 (6 bases). The germline CDR1 and CDR2 sequences are DFQATT and SNEGSKA (reference sequence). The CDR3 totals 13 residues. Trimming removed 1 base from V and 6 bases from J, with 11 bases in between.

Ten or more counts support this clonotype. The chain couples TRBV12-3 or TRBV12-4 to TRBJ2-5, with TRBD1 identical over 9 bases. The V gene end was trimmed by 6 bases and the J gene end by 5 bases; junction bases not matched to a gene: 10. This CDR3 region has 15 residues. The CDR3 sequence is CASSQSMGQGETQYF. DNA of the CDR3: TGTGCCAGCAGCCAGAGTATGGGACAGGGTGAGACCCAGTACTTC.

This clonotype was observed many times. The V and J genes are TRBV6-1 and TRBJ2-7; the match to TRBD2 covers 10 bases. The CDR3 totals 16 residues. The germline V gene encodes CDR1 MNHNS and CDR2 SASEGT. V trimming: 10 bases; J trimming: 2 bases; junction bases outside the gene matches: 14. Here the CDR3 reads CATSGLADLTAYEQYF. The CDR3 nucleotides are TGTGCCACCAGCGGACTAGCGGACCTGACGGCCTACGAGCAGTACTTC.

This clonotype was seen at least ten times. This chain links TRBV28 with TRBJ1-5; 10 nucleotides align to TRBD1. V lost 5 bases and J lost 4; bases outside the gene matches: 8. The CDR3 consists of 16 residues. Germline CDR1 is MDHEN and CDR2 is SYDVKM. CDR3 DNA sequence: TGTGCCAGCAGTCCTCCGACAGGGGGCTCGAATCAGCCCCAGCATTTT. Protein: CASSPPTGGSNQPQHF.

This sequence joins TRBV5-6 and TRBJ1-1, with TRBD1 matching over 8 bases. The V segment lost 0 bases and the J segment 9 bases; nucleotides outside the gene matches: 16. Germline V gives CDR1 SGHDT, CDR2 YYEEEE. The CDR3 is 17 amino acids. CDR3 loop: CASSLGLSTGTGGQAFF. The CDR3 DNA reads as TGTGCCAGCAGCTTGGGCCTTTCTACCGGGACAGGAGGTCAAGCTTTCTTT.

This clonotype was recorded a few times. This chain uses TRBV20-1 with TRBJ2-1; D is perhaps TRBD2 (7 bases). CDR1 DFQATT and CDR2 SNEGSKA come from the germline V gene (reference sequence). Trimming stripped 0 bases from V and 0 bases from J, with 12 bases between. CDR3 length equals 16 residues. CDR3 loop: CSARDSAGHSYNEQFF. For the CDR3, the DNA is TGCAGTGCTAGAGACTCAGCGGGACACTCCTACAATGAGCAGTTCTTC.

This clonotype was counted many times. This chain uses TRBV6-5 with TRBJ2-1, with 9 nucleotides matching TRBD2. This CDR3 region has 18 residues. V gave up 0 bases and J gave up 5 bases; unmatched junction bases: 11. Germline CDR1 reads MNHEY; CDR2 reads SVGAGI. CDR3 sequence reads: CASSYSHRGLARNNEQFF. CDR3 bases: TGTGCCAGCAGTTACTCCCATAGGGGACTAGCAAGGAACAATGAGCAGTTCTTC.

This clonotype was recorded many times. The chain carries TRBV5-1 and TRBJ2-3; tentative D call: TRBD2 (5 bases). CDR1 SGHRS and CDR2 YFSETQ come from the germline V gene. V was shortened by 4 bases and J by 6 bases, with 21 bases between the two germline ends. CDR3 length: 16 amino acids. DNA of the CDR3: TGCGCCAGCAGCCATCCTGAGGGAAGAGAAAAGGATACGCAGTATTTT. Residues: CASSHPEGREKDTQYF.

On this clonotype: This sequence may be a read error, since a much larger clone differs from it by one base. The chain combines TRBV13 with TRBJ2-1; 12 bases map to TRBD1. V dropped 4 bases and J dropped 13; count of bases not matched to a gene: 14. CDR1 PRHDT and CDR2 FYEKMQ come from the germline V gene (reference sequence). The length of the CDR3 is 16 residues. CDR3 in DNA: TGTGCCAGCAGCTCACTTCCGGGACAGGGGGCCGACATTCAGTTCTTC. As protein: CASSSLPGQGADIQFF.

This clonotype was seen a handful of times. The chain recombines TRBV5-1 with TRBJ2-1; maybe TRBD1 (5 bases). V lost 4 bases, J lost 1 base, and 15 bases lay in between. Germline CDR1 SGHRS, CDR2 YFSETQ. CDR3 size: 16 residues. CDR3 sequence: CASSPLGVLSYNEQFF. Here the CDR3 DNA reads TGCGCCAGCAGCCCCTTAGGGGTCCTTTCCTACAATGAGCAGTTCTTC. The whole variable domain, remainder taken from reference TRBV5-1 and TRBJ2-1, is KAGVTQTPRYLIKTRGQQVTLSCSPISGHRSVSWYQQTPGQGLQFLFEYFSETQRNKGNFPGRFSGRQFSNSRSEMNVSTLELGDSALYLCASSPLGVLSYNEQFFGPGTRLTVL.

This clonotype has at least ten counts. V gene TRBV14 combines with J gene TRBJ1-2; D remains ambiguous. The CDR3 runs 13 residues. Germline V lookup: CDR1 SGHDN, CDR2 FVKESK. Trimming removed 4 bases at V and 4 bases at J, with 10 bases between. CDR3 coding DNA: TGTGCCAGCAGCCTAGGACTGCGCTATGGCTACACCTTC. Translation gives CASSLGLRYGYTF.

In its sample, this clonotype was seen many times. This chain uses TRBV28 with TRBJ2-3; TRBD2 might be the D (6 bases). The CDR3 is 15 amino acids. The germline V gene has CDR1 MDHEN and CDR2 SYDVKM. Trimming removed 4 bases at V and 6 bases at J, with 17 bases between. CDR3 sequence (DNA): TGTGCCAGCAGTTCCCCGGGACTTCGGGTCGATACGCAGTATTTT. Translated, it gives CASSSPGLRVDTQYF. Full variable domain (missing parts from reference TRBV28 and TRBJ2-3): DVKVTQSSRYLVKRTGEKVFLECVQDMDHENMFWYRQDPGLGLRLIYFSYDVKMKEKGDIPEGYSVSREKKERFSLILESASTNQTSMYLCASSSPGLRVDTQYFGPGTRLTVL.

This clonotype was detected only a few times. The chain employs TRBV7-9 and TRBJ2-2; TRBD2 agrees at 7 bases. V shed 7 bases and J 4 bases; nucleotides not matched to a gene: 9. In germline, CDR1 is SEHNR, CDR2 FQNEAQ (reference sequence). This CDR3 has 15 amino acids. CDR3 sequence reads: CASTQPGLLTGELFF. The CDR3 bases are TGTGCCAGCACACAACCGGGACTACTCACCGGGGAGCTGTTTTTT.

This clonotype turned up a few times. This sequence joins TRBV10-3 and TRBJ2-1, with D maybe TRBD1 (5 bases). The CDR3 loop spans 16 amino acids. V was pared by 6 bases and J by 0 bases, with 15 bases between. Germline assignment: CDR1 ENHRY and CDR2 SYGVKD. The CDR3 coding sequence is TGTGCCATCAGGGGGCTGGGTCAGAGCTCCTACAATGAGCAGTTCTTC. Its protein is CAIRGLGQSSYNEQFF.

In this sample, this clonotype turned up many times. The chain carries TRBV5-5 and TRBJ2-1; D might be TRBD1 (5 bases). With 0 bases removed from V and 9 bases from J, the gap between germline ends came to 19 bases. CDR1 is SGHKS and CDR2 is YYEKEE in the germline V gene (reference sequence). This CDR3 is 16 amino acids long. CDR3 DNA: TGTGCCAGCAGCTTGGGGCAGGCAGGGATTTGGGGTGAGCAGTTCTTC. It specifies CASSLGQAGIWGEQFF.

This clonotype was counted many times. This chain joins TRBV10-3 and TRBJ2-1, with a tentative D call TRBD2 (5 bases). The CDR3 extends over 13 amino acids. V was shortened by 3 bases and J by 6 bases, with 9 bases between the two germline ends. Germline CDR1 reads ENHRY; CDR2 reads SYGVKD. In DNA form, the CDR3 reads TGTGCCATCAGTGATCGGACTGGCAATGAGCAGTTCTTC. Its protein is CAISDRTGNEQFF.

This clonotype has only a few counts. The V and J genes are TRBV7-9 and TRBJ2-7; D call uncertain. V was trimmed by 1 base and J by 2 bases, leaving 9 bases between them. The V gene's germline CDR1 is SEHNR and CDR2 FQNEAQ (reference sequence). This CDR3 has 14 amino acids. The CDR3, as DNA: TGTGCCAGCAGCTTAGTAGGGTTCCCCTACGAGCAGTACTTC. It is translated as CASSLVGFPYEQYF.